The sequence of this TCR beta chain was determined in a study of cytomegalovirus exposure and HLA in healthy donors (dated by TCRdb to about 2017). Background for the entire study: According to an earlier analysis of several hundred of the donors, about 190 million T cells yielded 95 million to 140 million unique TCR beta sequences and less than 300 Gb of sequence data. In addition to the first cohort of about 650 subjects, a separate validation cohort of about 120 different subjects was used. Class I and class II HLA loci were covered by the typing at four-digit resolution. The study aimed to test whether cataloging public T cell receptors could reveal signatures of past pathogen exposure. The number of typed donors differed by locus: about 620-640 for A, B, C, DRB1 and DQB1; approximately 520 for DQA1; 606 for DPA1; and around 450 for DPB1. An early release that covered about 600 HLA-typed donors contained around 300 gigabases of sequencing data and around 80 million unique TCR sequences. To study patterns of TCR occurrence, a later analysis re-analyzed previously published TCR beta repertoires from more than 550 donors and added high-resolution HLA genotyping. On average, roughly 240,000 unique TCR beta nucleotide sequences were sequenced per donor among roughly 430 genotyped donors of the cohort, with 15% to 20% of those sequences being non-productive. Every repertoire in the discovery cohort had been generated on one and the same sequencing platform. The study combined high-throughput TCR immunosequencing, statistical association of individual TCRs with disease status, and machine learning to predict cytomegalovirus infection status. An earlier analysis of around 540 of the donors applied high-throughput TCR beta sequencing to assess whether each TCR beta V gene segment acted as functional or pseudogenic. Of the approximately 400 genotyped donors, 81% fell in the genetic ancestry cluster associated with self-reported Caucasian donors. Several DR-DQ haplotypes were handled as single units for association and clustering, since linkage in the cohort was strong. Rather than drawing on any new phenotypic data, the later analysis identified candidate immune exposures from TCR beta sequences and the way those sequences occurred across donors. Alongside the repertoire data, information on donor age, sex, ethnicity and CMV serostatus was compiled. Using immunosequencing, the study profiled T cell repertoires from roughly 650 subjects and related those repertoires to cytomegalovirus serostatus. A later genetic analysis used genome-wide SNP genotypes for about 65% of the roughly 670 donors, treating that subset as a discovery cohort. Overall study results and their limits: In the study, around 150 TCR beta chains were listed as associated with cytomegalovirus. V-gene and J-gene trimming of TCR beta chains was associated with a missense DCLRE1C variant in a later genetic analysis, and the association was replicated in an independent cohort. A later analysis found that most CMV-associated TCR beta chains appeared HLA-restricted, with HLA associations seemingly driven largely by CMV exposure. In a later analysis, HLA-associated TCR beta chains were found to be more clonally expanded and to have lower generation probabilities than equally common non-associated chains. The classifier was reported to diagnose cytomegalovirus status with high specificity and sensitivity in both the original cohort and the validation cohort. A cluster of highly shared sequence variants was judged likely to represent a technical artifact of the sequencing pipeline. A further reported finding was that TCR beta sequences accurately predicted the HLA-A and HLA-B alleles for most subjects in the first cohort. It was suggested by the authors that the approach could potentially be generalized to other disease states and immunological phenotypes. Linkage disequilibrium might explain the correlated functional status among segregating V segments, but an unknown experimental factor could not be ruled out. Because counts were too low, around 18 rarely observed V segments, including chromosome 9 orphons, were left out of the earlier analysis of 587 of the donors. A later analysis associated roughly 17,000 TCR beta sequences with specific HLA alleles at a false discovery rate of 0.05. For the cohort, immune exposure information was limited to CMV serostatus. A later analysis found that TCR association rates varied across HLA loci, with DRB1 alleles showing the most associated TCRs and HLA-C alleles the fewest. While some public TCRs were present in many individuals, most TCR sequences turned up only very rarely across donors. In this cohort, only TCR beta chains were sequenced, and detectable features were limited by the absence of alpha or paired-chain data. Presence/absence analyses assumed roughly uniform sequencing depth across donors, an assumption that may not hold. Strong co-occurrence of HLA alleles, especially DR and DQ, made assigning TCR associations to individual alleles difficult. Because the 87-base-pair reads could not distinguish some IMGT-functional V segments, including TRBV6-2 and TRBV6-3, those segments were excluded. An earlier analysis of some 560 of the donors showed that most TCR beta V segments appeared in productive rearrangements either about 87% or about 30% of the time, which broadly matched IMGT annotations. A later genetic analysis reported fewer N-insertions in productive TCRs among donors in an Asian-associated ancestry cluster than the roughly 620-donor mean. Because some donors lacked HLA typing at each locus, the association tests relied only on the typed subset. In vitro tests confirmed that a few of the cytomegalovirus-associated TCR beta chains recognize cytomegalovirus antigens. In a later analysis, several top co-occurrence clusters were reported to appear linked to parvovirus B19, influenza, CMV and Epstein-Barr virus.

The cohort consisted of 600 to 700 healthy bone marrow donors. Cohort members were all nominally healthy when sampled, although unrecorded immune exposures were likely present. Of the 700 or so cohort members, 289 had a positive CMV serostatus and just over 350 had a negative one, while no CMV serostatus was recorded for the donor. A peripheral blood sample was collected from each donor, and TCR beta sequencing was performed on peripheral blood mononuclear cells. The Qiagen DNeasy Blood Extraction Kit was used to extract genomic DNA from the blood cell samples. The protocol used for the library was the immunoSEQ multiplex PCR assay. For the multiplex PCR, a mixture combining 60 forward primers for TCR Vbeta segments and 13 reverse primers for TCR Jbeta segments was used. The CDR3 region of rearranged TCR beta genes was amplified from genomic DNA by a multiplex PCR assay. The amplified TCR beta libraries were sequenced on the Illumina HiSeq System as 87-base-pair reads. In the authors' own workflow: In a later analysis, tens of millions of unique TCR beta chains were counted across the 500 to 850 repertoires, and around 10 million of these chains were shared by at least two donors. A nearest-neighbor algorithm error-corrected the raw reads and collapsed the reads into unique sequences, merging closely related sequences to remove PCR and sequencing errors. V, D and J gene segments were assigned by aligning CDR3 sequences to IMGT reference sequences. For a sequence to be retained, at least a six-nucleotide match to both a V gene segment and a J gene segment was required. Rearrangements were classified as productive when the CDR3 lacked stop codons and remained in frame with V and J, and all other rearrangements were classified as non-productive. Following IMGT convention, CDR3 was defined as the stretch from the second conserved V-encoded cysteine to the conserved J-encoded phenylalanine. In an earlier analysis of 500 to 650 of the donors, sequences lacking an unambiguous match to a single V gene segment were excluded. An earlier analysis of fewer than 650 of the donors classified V segments as functional when productive rearrangements were above 56.7% and as segregating when the standard deviation between donors was above 5%. A statistical classification framework was developed to diagnose cytomegalovirus status using the catalog of TCR beta chain sequences. In a later analysis, TCR nucleotide sequences were compared against IMGT/GENE-DB human TR gene sequences so that V and J genes could be assigned. Using the TCRdist pipeline, a later analysis assigned CDR3 sequences along with most-parsimonious VDJ recombination scenarios. In a later analysis, each TCR beta chain was defined by its CDR3 amino acid sequence together with its V-gene family, and reads lacking a unique V-gene family were excluded. A later analysis removed 600 or so highly shared, low-generation-probability nucleotide sequences to deal with suspected cross-contamination and a sequencing artifact. For each public chain, a later analysis derived a clonal expansion index from normalized ranks of inferred template counts within each repertoire. In a later analysis, generation probabilities were computed using a VDJ recombination model fitted to out-of-frame rearrangements, and the results were checked against IGoR. In a later analysis, hypergeometric tests were used to score TCR-TCR, TCR-HLA and TCR-CMV co-occurrence, with a repertoire-size bias correction applied to TCR pairs. A later analysis estimated false discovery rates by permuting HLA or CMV assignments 20 times. In a later analysis, co-occurring TCRs were grouped using DBSCAN, with TCRdist sequence similarity added in when clustering inside HLA-allele-positive subsets. For co-occurrence clustering, repertoires with fewer than 30,000 or more than 120,000 public chains were excluded, along with roughly 5 repertoires with anomalous nucleotide sharing. Sourced from immuneACCESS, this table was stored by TCRdb with only in-frame sequences that have V and J called. A share of the clones is absent; for the studies checked, an unresolved V gene accounts for under half, and the remainder has no known explanation. From that table come the V and J calls and clone size; the DNA was used to work out D and trimming. This sample comprises about 120,000 clones, just under 75% of them detected only once. The ten biggest clones cover approximately 1.9% of the sample.

The CDR3 runs 15 residues from the cysteine to the phenylalanine. Of all the DNA, just the CDR3 is kept, 45 bases in frame from base 1. V gives up 7 bases and J gives up 4 bases, and the segment between their germline ends measures 14 bases. The germline V gene (reference sequence) yields MNHNY for CDR1 and SVGAGI for CDR2. About this clone itself: Its recognized antigen is unknown. No base quality information exists; no much larger clone differs at one position.

Material for sequencing was PBMCs. The TCR sequence derives from a human donor in good health. The chain links TRBV6-6 with TRBJ2-6, and possibly TRBD1, on 5 matching bases. The CDR3 region reads CASKDRRQGANVLTF. In nucleotides, the sequence is TGTGCCAGCAAAGACCGTCGACAGGGGGCCAACGTCCTGACTTTC.